This T cell receptor (beta chain) derives from a study of CD8+CD57+ T cells in acquired aplastic anemia. General study findings and limits: Any difference that existed in CD8+ Simpson's diversity between patients and controls was not significant.

On this clonotype itself: What it binds is unknown.

Patients picked for sequencing had shown CD8+CD57+ cell expansion detected by flow cytometry. The cohort consisted entirely of patients having severe acquired aplastic anemia. Germline lookup yields CDR1 SGHRS and CDR2 YFSETQ. Trimming stripped 0 bases from V and 0 bases from J, with 5 bases between. The length of the CDR3 is 14 residues. Profiling of TCR beta VDJ combinations and CDR3 sequences used genomic DNA as template. Via MiXCR, TCRdb re-called the reads, giving one row per CDR3 protein. The sample has about 180,000 distinct CDR3 sequences; about half are singletons. This TCR was sampled from a human donor with aplastic anemia. The chain joins TRBV5-1 to TRBJ2-3, with D hard to call. What was sequenced was sorted CD4+, CD8+, or CD8+CD57+ T cells (not recorded which) from PBMCs. Here the CDR3 DNA reads TGCGCCAGCAGCTTGGCCGACAGCACAGATACGCAGTATTTT. This encodes CASSLADSTDTQYF.